The T cell receptor (beta chain) described here comes from a study of blood T cell repertoires in COVID-19. Study-wide background: Nucleic acid was either cDNA or gDNA, and it came from T cells, B-cell-depleted T cells, or PBMCs.

The data were produced by immunoSEQ multiplex PCR, yet TCRdb's version contains in-frame clones alone and is incomplete. The table shows about 68,000 clones, with 80% to 90% occurring only once. V lost 1 base to trimming and J lost 3 bases, with 19 bases between them. Germline CDR1 SGHDN, CDR2 FVKESK. The CDR3 runs 19 residues. This chain connects TRBV14 to TRBJ1-6; D remains unclear. Material: peripheral blood. The sequence derives from a woman aged 55-70 years with acute or convalescent COVID-19. CDR3 nucleotide sequence: TGTGCCAGCAGCCAAGGTCATATCGGGGTACAAGTCTATAATTCACCCCTCCACTTT. This sequence encodes CASSQGHIGVQVYNSPLHF.